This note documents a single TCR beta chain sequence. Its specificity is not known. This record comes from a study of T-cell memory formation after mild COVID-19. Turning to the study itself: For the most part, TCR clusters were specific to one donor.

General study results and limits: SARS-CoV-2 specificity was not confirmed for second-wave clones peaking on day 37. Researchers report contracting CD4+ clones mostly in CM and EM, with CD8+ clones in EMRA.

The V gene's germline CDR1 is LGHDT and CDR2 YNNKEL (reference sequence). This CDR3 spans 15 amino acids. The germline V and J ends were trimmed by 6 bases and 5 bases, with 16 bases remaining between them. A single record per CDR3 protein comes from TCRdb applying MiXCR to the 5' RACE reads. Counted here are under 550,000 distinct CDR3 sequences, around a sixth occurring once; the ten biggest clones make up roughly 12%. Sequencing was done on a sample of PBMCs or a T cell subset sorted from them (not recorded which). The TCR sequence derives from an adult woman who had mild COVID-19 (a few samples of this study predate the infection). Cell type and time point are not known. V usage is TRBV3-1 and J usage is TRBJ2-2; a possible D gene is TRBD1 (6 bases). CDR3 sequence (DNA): TGTGCCAGCAGTCACTTCGGGACAACGACCGGGGAGCTGTTTTTT. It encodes CASSHFGTTTGELFF.